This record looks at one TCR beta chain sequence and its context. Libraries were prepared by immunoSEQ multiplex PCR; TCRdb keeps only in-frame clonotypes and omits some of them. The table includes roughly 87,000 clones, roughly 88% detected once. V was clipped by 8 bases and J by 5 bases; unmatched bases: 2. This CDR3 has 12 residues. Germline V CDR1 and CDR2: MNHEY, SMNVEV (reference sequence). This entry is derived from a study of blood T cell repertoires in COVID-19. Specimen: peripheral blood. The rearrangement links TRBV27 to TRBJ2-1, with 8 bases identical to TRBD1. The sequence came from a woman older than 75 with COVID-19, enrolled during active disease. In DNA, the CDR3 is TGTGCCAGCGTACAGGGGGACAATGAGCAGTTCTTC. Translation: CASVQGDNEQFF.